This T cell receptor beta chain was found in a study of beta chain features in type 1 diabetes. Findings and caveats of the study: High TCR expression in some cells could lead to their over-representation in cDNA sequencing. PCR may have favored shorter templates equally in patients and controls.

Each of the CD4+ naive, central memory, regulatory and stem cell-like memory populations was sorted via CD45RO/CCR7/CD25/CD127/CD95/CD27. V was pared by 2 bases and J by 2 bases, with 7 bases between. This CDR3 is built from 14 residues. The germline CDR1 and CDR2 sequences are SGHTA and FQGNSA. The whole isolated RNA underwent reverse transcription, so sequencing captured expressed TCRB transcripts. Data came from immunoSEQ multiplex PCR; TCRdb stores just in-frame clones and leaves some out. This table has some 900,000 clones, 17% appearing once. Notes on this clone: The antigen remains unidentified. Within the sample, other DNA sequences also encode this same CDR3.

The TCR sequence derives from a woman aged 18-30 years in good health. What was sequenced was naive CD4+ T cells from blood. This chain links TRBV7-2 with TRBJ2-1, with D hard to call. DNA for the CDR3: TGTGCCAGCAGCTTATTGGCGGCCTACAATGAGCAGTTCTTC. This encodes CASSLLAAYNEQFF.